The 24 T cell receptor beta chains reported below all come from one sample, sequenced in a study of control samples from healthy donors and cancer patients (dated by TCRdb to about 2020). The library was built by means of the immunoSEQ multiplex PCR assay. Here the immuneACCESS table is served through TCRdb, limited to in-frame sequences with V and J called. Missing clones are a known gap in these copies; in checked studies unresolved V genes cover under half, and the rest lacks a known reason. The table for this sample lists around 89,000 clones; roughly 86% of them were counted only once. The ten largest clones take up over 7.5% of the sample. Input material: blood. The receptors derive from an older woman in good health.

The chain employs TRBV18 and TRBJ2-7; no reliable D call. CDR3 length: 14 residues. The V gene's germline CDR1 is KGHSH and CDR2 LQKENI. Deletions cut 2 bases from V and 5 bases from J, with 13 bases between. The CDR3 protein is CASSPSSWGNEQYF. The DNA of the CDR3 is TGTGCCAGCTCACCATCTAGTTGGGGTAACGAGCAGTACTTC.

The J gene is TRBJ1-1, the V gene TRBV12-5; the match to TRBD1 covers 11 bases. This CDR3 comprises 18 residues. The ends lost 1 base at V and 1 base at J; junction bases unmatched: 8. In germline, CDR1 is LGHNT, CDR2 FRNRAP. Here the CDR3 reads CASGLALGTGGTNTEAFF. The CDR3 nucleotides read TGTGCTAGTGGTTTGGCGCTCGGGACAGGGGGGACGAACACTGAAGCTTTCTTT.

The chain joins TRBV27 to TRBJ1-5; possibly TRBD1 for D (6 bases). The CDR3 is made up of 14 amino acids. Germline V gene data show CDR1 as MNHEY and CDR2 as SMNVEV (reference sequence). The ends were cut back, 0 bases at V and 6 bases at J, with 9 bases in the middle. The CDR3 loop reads CASSLSGASQPQHF. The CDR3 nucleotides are TGTGCCAGCAGTTTATCGGGGGCAAGTCAGCCCCAGCATTTT.

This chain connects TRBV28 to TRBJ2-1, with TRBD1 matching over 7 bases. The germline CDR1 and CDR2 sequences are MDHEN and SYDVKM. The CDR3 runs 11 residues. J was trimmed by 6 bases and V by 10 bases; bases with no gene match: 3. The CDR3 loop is CATRGFNEQFF. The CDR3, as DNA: TGTGCCACCAGGGGGTTCAATGAGCAGTTCTTC.

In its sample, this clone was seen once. CDR3 sequence: CASSWDRGLETQYF. CDR3 nucleotide sequence: TGTGCCAGCAGCTGGGACAGGGGGCTGGAGACCCAGTACTTC. The chain joins TRBV7-9 to TRBJ2-5, with 12 bases lining up with TRBD1. CDR1 and CDR2 (germline): SEHNR, FQNEAQ (reference sequence). After removal of 4 bases from V and 5 bases from J, the junction contained 2 bases not matched to a gene. The CDR3 loop spans 14 amino acids.

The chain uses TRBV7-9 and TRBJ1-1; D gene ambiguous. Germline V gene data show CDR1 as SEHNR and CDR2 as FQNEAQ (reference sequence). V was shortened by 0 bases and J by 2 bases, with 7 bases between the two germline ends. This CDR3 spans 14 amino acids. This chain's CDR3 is CASSLAPVNTEAFF. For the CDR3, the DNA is TGTGCCAGCAGCTTAGCCCCAGTAAACACTGAAGCTTTCTTT.

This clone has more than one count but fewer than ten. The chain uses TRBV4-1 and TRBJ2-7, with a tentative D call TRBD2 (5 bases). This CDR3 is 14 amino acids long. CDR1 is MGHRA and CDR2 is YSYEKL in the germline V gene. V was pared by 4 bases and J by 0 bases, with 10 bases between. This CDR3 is CASSRGANSYEQYF. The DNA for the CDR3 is TGCGCCAGCAGCCGGGGAGCTAACTCCTACGAGCAGTACTTC.

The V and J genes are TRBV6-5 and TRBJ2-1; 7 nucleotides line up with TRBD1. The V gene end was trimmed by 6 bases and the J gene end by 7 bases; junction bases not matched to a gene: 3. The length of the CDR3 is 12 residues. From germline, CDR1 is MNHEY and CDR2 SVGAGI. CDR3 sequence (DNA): TGTGCCAGCAGATCGACAGGGAATGAGCAGTTCTTC. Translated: CASRSTGNEQFF.

CDR3 nucleotides: TGCAGCGTTCGGGACAGGGGGGGGACTGAAGCTTTCTTT. It translates to CSVRDRGGTEAFF. This rearrangement joins TRBV29-1 to TRBJ1-1; 11 bases line up with TRBD1. Germline V lookup: CDR1 SQVTM, CDR2 ANQGSEA. The CDR3 covers 13 residues. J lost 5 bases, V lost 5 bases, and 4 bases had no gene match.

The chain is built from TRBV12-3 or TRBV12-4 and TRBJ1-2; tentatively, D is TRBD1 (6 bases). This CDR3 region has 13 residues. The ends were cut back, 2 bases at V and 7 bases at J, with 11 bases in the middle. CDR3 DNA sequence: TGTGCCAGCAGTTTAAGGGGGTCGGGTGGCTACACCTTC. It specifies CASSLRGSGGYTF.

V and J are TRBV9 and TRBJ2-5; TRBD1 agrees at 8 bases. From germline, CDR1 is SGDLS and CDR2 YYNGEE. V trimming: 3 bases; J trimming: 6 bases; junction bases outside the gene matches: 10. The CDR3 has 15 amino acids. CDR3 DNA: TGTGCCAGCAGCGCTACAGGGGGGTTGGCGAAGACCCAGTACTTC. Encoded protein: CASSATGGLAKTQYF.

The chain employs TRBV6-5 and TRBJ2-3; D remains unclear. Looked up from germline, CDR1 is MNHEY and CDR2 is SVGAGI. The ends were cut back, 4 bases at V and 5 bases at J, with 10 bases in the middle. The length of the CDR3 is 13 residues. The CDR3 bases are TGTGCCAGCAGTTGGAGACAAGTAGATACGCAGTATTTT. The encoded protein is CASSWRQVDTQYF.

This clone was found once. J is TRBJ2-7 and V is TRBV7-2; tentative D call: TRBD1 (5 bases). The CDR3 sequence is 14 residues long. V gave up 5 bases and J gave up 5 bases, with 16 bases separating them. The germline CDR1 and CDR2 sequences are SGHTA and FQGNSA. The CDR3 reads CASSLGWQGDEQYF. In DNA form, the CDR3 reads TGTGCCAGCAGCCTCGGGTGGCAGGGCGACGAGCAGTACTTC.

Here the CDR3 reads CASSDSGRAYEQYF. The CDR3 DNA follows: TGTGCCAGTAGTGATAGCGGGAGGGCCTACGAGCAGTACTTC. V usage is TRBV19 and J usage is TRBJ2-7; 11 bases align to TRBD2. This CDR3 region has 14 residues. V shed 5 bases and J 2 bases; nucleotides not matched to a gene: 2. In germline, CDR1 is LNHDA, CDR2 SQIVND (reference sequence). Based on the CDR3 plus reference TRBV19 and TRBJ2-7, the full variable domain is DGGITQSPKYLFRKEGQNVTLSCEQNLNHDAMYWYRQDPGQGLRLIYYSQIVNDFQKGDIAEGYSVSREKKESFPLTVTSAQKNPTAFYLCASSDSGRAYEQYFGPGTRLTVT.

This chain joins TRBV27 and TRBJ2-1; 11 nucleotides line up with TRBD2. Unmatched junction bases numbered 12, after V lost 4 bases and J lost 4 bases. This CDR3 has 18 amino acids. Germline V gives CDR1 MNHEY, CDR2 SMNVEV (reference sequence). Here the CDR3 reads CASSSGQLAGVGYNEQFF. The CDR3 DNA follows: TGTGCCAGCAGTTCCGGCCAACTAGCGGGAGTGGGTTACAATGAGCAGTTCTTC.

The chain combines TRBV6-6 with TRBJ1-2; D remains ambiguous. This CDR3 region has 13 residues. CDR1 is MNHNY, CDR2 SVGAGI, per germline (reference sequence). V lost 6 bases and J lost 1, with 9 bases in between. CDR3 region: CASRLGVNYGYTF. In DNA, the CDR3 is TGTGCCAGCAGGCTCGGGGTTAACTATGGCTACACCTTC.

CDR3 DNA: TGTGCCAGCAGCCAAGATACTGGAAAACTGTTTTTT. It encodes CASSQDTGKLFF. The rearrangement uses TRBV4-2 and TRBJ1-4, with D unresolved. The CDR3 sequence is 12 residues long. Trimming took 0 bases from V and 10 from J, leaving 6 bases between them. Germline V gives CDR1 LGHNA, CDR2 YNFKEQ.

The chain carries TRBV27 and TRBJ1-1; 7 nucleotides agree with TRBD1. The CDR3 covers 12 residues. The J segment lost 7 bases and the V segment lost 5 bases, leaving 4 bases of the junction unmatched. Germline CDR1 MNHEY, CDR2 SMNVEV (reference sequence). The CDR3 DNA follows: TGTGCCAGCAGTACGCGGACAGGTGAAGCTTTCTTT. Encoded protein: CASSTRTGEAFF.

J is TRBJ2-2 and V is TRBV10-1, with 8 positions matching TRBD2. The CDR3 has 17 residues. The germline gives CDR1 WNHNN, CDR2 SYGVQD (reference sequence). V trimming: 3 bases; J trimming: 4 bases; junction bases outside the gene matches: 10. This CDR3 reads CASSDALAAQGTGELFF. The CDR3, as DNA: TGCGCCAGCAGTGACGCACTAGCGGCCCAGGGCACCGGGGAGCTGTTTTTT.

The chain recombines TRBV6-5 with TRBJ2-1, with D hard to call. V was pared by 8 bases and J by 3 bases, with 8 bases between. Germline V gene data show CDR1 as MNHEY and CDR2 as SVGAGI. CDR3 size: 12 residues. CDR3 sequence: CASSTFYNEQFF. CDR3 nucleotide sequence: TGTGCCAGCTCGACATTCTACAATGAGCAGTTCTTC.

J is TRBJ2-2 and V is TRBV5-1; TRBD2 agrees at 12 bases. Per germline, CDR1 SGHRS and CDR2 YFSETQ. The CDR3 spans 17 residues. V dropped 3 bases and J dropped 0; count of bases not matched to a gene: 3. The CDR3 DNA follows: TGCGCCAGCAGCTCAGGACTAGCGGGATCGAACACCGGGGAGCTGTTTTTT. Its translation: CASSSGLAGSNTGELFF.

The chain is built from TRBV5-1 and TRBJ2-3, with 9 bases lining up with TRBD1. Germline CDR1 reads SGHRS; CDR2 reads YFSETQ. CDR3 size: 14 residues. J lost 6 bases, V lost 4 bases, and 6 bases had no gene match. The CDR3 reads CASSLGTGRDTQYF. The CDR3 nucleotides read TGCGCCAGCAGCCTCGGGACAGGGAGGGATACGCAGTATTTT.

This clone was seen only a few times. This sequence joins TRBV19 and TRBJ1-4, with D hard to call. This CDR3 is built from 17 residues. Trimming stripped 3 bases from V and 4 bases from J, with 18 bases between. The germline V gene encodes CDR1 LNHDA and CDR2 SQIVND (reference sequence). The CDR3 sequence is CASSIMLARISNEKLFF. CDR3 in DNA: TGTGCCAGTAGTATTATGCTCGCGCGGATTAGTAATGAAAAACTGTTTTTT.

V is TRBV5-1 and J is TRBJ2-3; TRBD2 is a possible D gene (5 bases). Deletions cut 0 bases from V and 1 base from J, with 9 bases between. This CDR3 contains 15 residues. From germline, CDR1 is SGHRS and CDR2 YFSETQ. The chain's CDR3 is CASSLAGERTDTQYF. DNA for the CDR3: TGCGCCAGCAGCTTGGCCGGGGAGCGCACAGATACGCAGTATTTT.